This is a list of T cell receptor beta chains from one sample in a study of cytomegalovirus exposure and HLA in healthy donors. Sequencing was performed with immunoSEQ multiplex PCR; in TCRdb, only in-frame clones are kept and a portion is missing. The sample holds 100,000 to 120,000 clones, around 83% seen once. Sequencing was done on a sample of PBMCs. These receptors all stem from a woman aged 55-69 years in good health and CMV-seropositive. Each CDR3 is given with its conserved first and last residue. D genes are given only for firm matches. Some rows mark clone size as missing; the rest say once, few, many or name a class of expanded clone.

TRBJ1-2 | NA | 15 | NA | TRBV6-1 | CASSPRMSSNYGYTF | TGTGCCAGCTCCCCCCGAATGAGCTCTAACTATGGCTACACCTTC
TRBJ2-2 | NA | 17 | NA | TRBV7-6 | CASSLIVRARGTGELFF | TGTGCCAGCAGCCTCATCGTCCGGGCTCGGGGCACCGGGGAGCTGTTTTTT
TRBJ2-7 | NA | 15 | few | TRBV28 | CASRYAETYSYEQYF | TGTGCCAGCAGGTACGCCGAGACATATTCCTACGAGCAGTACTTC
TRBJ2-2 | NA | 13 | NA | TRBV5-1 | CASRDTMGGELFF | TGCGCCAGCCGGGACACCATGGGCGGGGAGCTGTTTTTT
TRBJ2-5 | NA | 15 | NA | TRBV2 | CASSEPSELKETQYF | TGTGCCAGCAGTGAACCTTCGGAGCTAAAAGAGACCCAGTACTTC
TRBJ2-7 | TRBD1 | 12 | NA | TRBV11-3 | CASSLNRGEQYF | TGTGCCAGCAGCCTAAACAGGGGTGAGCAGTACTTC
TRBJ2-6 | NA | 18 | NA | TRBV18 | CASSPFSPVNPGANVLTF | TGTGCCAGCTCACCTTTTTCGCCGGTGAATCCTGGGGCCAACGTCCTGACTTTC
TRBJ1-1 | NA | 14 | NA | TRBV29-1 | CSVSGILGPTEAFF | TGCAGCGTCTCGGGGATCCTCGGTCCCACTGAAGCTTTCTTT
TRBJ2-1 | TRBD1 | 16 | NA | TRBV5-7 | CASSPLWDSNDNEQFF | TGTGCCAGCAGCCCGCTTTGGGACAGTAACGACAATGAGCAGTTCTTC
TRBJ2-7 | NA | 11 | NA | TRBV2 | CASSQFGEQYF | TGTGCCAGCAGTCAATTCGGCGAGCAGTACTTC
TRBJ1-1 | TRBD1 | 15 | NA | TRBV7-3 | CASSLTGTGFTEAFF | TGTGCCAGCAGCTTAACCGGGACAGGGTTCACTGAAGCTTTCTTT
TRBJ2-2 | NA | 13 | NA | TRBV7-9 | CSSSRQITGELFF | TGTTCCAGCAGCCGACAGATCACCGGGGAGCTGTTTTTT
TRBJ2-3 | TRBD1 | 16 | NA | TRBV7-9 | CASSPWDRGSSDTQYF | TGTGCCAGCAGCCCCTGGGACAGGGGCTCTTCAGATACGCAGTATTTT
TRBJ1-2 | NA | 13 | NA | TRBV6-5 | CASKQGFRYGYTF | TGTGCCAGCAAGCAGGGATTTCGCTATGGCTACACCTTC
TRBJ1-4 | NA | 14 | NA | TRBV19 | CASRYRDGREKLFF | TGTGCCAGTAGATACAGGGACGGGCGAGAAAAACTGTTTTTT
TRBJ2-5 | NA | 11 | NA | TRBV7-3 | CASSVKETQYF | TGTGCCAGCAGCGTCAAAGAGACCCAGTACTTC
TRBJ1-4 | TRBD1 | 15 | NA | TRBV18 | CASSPGTGANEKLFF | TGTGCCAGCTCACCAGGGACAGGGGCTAATGAAAAACTGTTTTTT
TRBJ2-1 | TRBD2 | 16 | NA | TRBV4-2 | CASSQDGSSGAQEQFF | TGTGCCAGCAGCCAAGATGGTTCTAGCGGGGCCCAAGAGCAGTTCTTC
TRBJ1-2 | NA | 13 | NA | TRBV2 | CASTEQGYGGYTF | TGTGCCAGCACAGAACAGGGCTATGGTGGCTACACCTTC
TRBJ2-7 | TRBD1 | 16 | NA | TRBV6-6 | CASSYTQRTGSHEQYF | TGTGCCAGCAGCTATACTCAGAGGACAGGGTCCCACGAGCAGTACTTC
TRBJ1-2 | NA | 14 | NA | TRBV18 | CASSPPGSNYGYTF | TGTGCCAGCTCCCCCCCGGGGTCTAACTATGGCTACACCTTC
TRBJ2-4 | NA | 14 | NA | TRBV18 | CASSPTPGQNIQYF | TGTGCCAGCTCACCAACCCCCGGTCAAAACATTCAGTACTTC
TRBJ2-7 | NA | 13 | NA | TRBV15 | CATSPQFGYEQYF | TGTGCCACCAGCCCCCAATTCGGGTACGAGCAGTACTTC
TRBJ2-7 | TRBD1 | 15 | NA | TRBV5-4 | CASSLLGTVSYEQYF | TGTGCCAGCAGCTTGTTGGGGACAGTGTCCTACGAGCAGTACTTC
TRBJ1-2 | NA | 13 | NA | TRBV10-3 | CAISDFVQDGYTF | TGTGCCATCAGTGACTTCGTTCAGGATGGCTACACCTTC
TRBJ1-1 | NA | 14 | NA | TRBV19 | CASSISAGNTEAFF | TGTGCCAGTAGTATTTCGGCAGGGAACACTGAAGCTTTCTTT
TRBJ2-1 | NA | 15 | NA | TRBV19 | CASSPAAAPLVEQFF | TGTGCCAGTAGCCCTGCGGCAGCCCCTCTTGTGGAGCAGTTCTTC
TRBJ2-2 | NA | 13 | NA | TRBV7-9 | CASSLLGDGGLFF | TGTGCCAGCAGCTTATTGGGAGACGGGGGGCTGTTTTTT
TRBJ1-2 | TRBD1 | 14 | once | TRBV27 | CASRWTGKNYGYTF | TGTGCCAGCAGATGGACAGGGAAGAACTATGGCTACACCTTC
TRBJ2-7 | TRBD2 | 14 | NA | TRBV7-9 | CSSSPGTSGYEQYF | TGTTCCAGCAGCCCCGGGACTAGCGGTTACGAGCAGTACTTC
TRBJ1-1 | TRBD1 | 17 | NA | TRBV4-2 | CASSQEGTGGAYTEAFF | TGTGCCAGCAGCCAAGAGGGGACAGGGGGCGCGTACACTGAAGCTTTCTTT
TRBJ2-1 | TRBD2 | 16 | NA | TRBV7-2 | CASSDKGGGRVYEQFF | TGTGCCAGCAGCGACAAAGGAGGCGGGAGGGTGTATGAGCAGTTCTTC
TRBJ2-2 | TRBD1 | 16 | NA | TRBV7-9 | CASSSRTGGRTGELFF | TGTGCCAGCAGCAGCCGGACAGGGGGTCGCACCGGGGAGCTGTTTTTT
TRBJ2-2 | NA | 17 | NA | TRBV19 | CASSIRGIAENTGELFF | TGTGCCAGTAGTATTAGAGGCATAGCGGAAAACACCGGGGAGCTGTTTTTT
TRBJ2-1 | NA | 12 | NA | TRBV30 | CAWSRSTNEQFF | TGTGCCTGGAGTAGGAGTACGAATGAGCAGTTCTTC
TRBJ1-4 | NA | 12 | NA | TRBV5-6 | CASSLGGGKLFF | TGTGCCAGCAGCTTGGGTGGCGGGAAACTGTTTTTT
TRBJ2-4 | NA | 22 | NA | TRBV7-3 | CASSLFFAFDDLRVLAKNIQYF | TGTGCCAGCAGCTTATTTTTCGCCTTCGACGACCTACGGGTTCTAGCCAAAAACATTCAGTACTTC
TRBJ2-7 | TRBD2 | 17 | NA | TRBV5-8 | CASSLLTGTSVTYEQYF | TGTGCCAGCAGCTTATTAACCGGGACTAGCGTTACCTACGAGCAGTACTTC
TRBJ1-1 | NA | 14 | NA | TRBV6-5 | CASSRQSLNTEAFF | TGTGCCAGCAGTCGACAGAGTCTGAACACTGAAGCTTTCTTT
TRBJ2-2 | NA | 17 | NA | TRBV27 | CASSFDGSGINTGELFF | TGTGCCAGCAGTTTCGACGGTTCAGGGATCAACACCGGGGAGCTGTTTTTT
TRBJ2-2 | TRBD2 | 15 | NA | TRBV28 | CASSLLAGHTGELFF | TGTGCCAGCAGTTTACTAGCGGGGCACACCGGGGAGCTGTTTTTT
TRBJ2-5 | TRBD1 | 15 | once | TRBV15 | CATSIDRGRGETQYF | TGTGCCACCAGCATAGACAGGGGGCGGGGGGAGACCCAGTACTTC
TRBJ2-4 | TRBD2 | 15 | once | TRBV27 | CASSPGTKGRNIQYF | TGTGCCAGCAGTCCGGGGACTAAAGGTAGAAACATTCAGTACTTC
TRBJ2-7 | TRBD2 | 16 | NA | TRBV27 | CASSSILAGELYEQYF | TGTGCCAGCAGTTCGATCCTAGCGGGAGAGCTCTACGAGCAGTACTTC
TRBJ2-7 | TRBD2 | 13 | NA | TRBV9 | CASSGTSGTEQYF | TGTGCCAGCAGCGGGACTAGCGGGACTGAGCAGTACTTC
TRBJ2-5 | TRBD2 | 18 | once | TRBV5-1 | CASSFYQRTSGVIRIQYF | TGCGCCAGCAGCTTCTATCAGCGGACTAGCGGGGTAATAAGGATCCAGTACTTC
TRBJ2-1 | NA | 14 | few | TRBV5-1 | CASMQGSGKNEQFF | TGCGCCAGCATGCAGGGGAGCGGTAAGAATGAGCAGTTCTTC
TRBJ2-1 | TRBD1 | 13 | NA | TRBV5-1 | CASSSTGFDEQFF | TGCGCCAGCAGCTCGACAGGGTTCGATGAGCAGTTCTTC
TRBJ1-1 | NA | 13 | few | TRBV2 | CASSEIGGSGPFF | TGTGCCAGCAGTGAAATCGGTGGCAGCGGGCCTTTCTTT
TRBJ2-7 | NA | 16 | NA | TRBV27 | CASSLSMQGNTYEQYF | TGTGCCAGCAGTTTATCGATGCAGGGGAACACCTACGAGCAGTACTTC
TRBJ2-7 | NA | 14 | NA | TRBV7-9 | CSSSDRQDSYEQYF | TGTTCCAGCAGCGACCGACAGGATTCCTACGAGCAGTACTTC
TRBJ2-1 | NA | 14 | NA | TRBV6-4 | CASRMQRGNGEQFF | TGTGCCAGCAGGATGCAAAGGGGAAATGGTGAGCAGTTCTTC
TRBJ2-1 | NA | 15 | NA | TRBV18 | CASSPPRVRGNEQFF | TGTGCCAGCTCACCACCGAGAGTGAGAGGCAATGAGCAGTTCTTC
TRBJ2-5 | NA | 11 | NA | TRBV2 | CASSYQETQYF | TGTGCCAGCAGTTATCAAGAGACCCAGTACTTC
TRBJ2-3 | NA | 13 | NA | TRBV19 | CASTLQGTDTQYF | TGTGCCAGTACGCTCCAGGGGACGGATACGCAGTATTTT
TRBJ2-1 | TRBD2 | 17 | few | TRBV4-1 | CASSPRIAGSSYNEQFF | TGCGCCAGCAGCCCGAGAATAGCGGGAAGCTCCTACAATGAGCAGTTCTTC
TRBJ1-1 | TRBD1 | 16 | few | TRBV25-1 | CASSETGGPPNTEAFF | TGTGCCAGCAGCGAGACAGGGGGCCCCCCGAACACTGAAGCTTTCTTT